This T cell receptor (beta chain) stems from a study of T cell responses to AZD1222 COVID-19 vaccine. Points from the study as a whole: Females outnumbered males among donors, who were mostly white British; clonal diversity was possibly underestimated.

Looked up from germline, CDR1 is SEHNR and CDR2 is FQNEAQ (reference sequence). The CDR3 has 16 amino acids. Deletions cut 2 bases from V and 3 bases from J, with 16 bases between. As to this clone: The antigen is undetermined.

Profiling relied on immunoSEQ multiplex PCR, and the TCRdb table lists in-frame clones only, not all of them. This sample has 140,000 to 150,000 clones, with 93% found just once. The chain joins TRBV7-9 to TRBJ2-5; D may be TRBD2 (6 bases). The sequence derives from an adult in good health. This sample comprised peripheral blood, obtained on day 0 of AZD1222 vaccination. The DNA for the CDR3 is TGTGCCAGCAGCTTATTCGGGAGAAGGAGGGAAGAGACCCAGTACTTC. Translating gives CASSLFGRRREETQYF.